Below, 6 T cell receptor beta chains from the same sample are listed, as sequenced in a study of T-cell reconstitution after alpha-beta-depleted transplantation in children. Molecular barcoding with unique molecular identifiers was used for the TCRbeta library. TCRdb reprocessed the PCR reads via MiXCR and lists one record per CDR3 protein. The top ten hold under 3% of the sample, which has some 520,000 distinct CDR3 sequences, 32% seen once. Sequencing was performed on PBMCs from the stem cell graft donor, taken from the stem cell graft. Every receptor here comes from a human donor who donated a stem cell graft to a child with aplastic anemia.

The rearrangement joins TRBV29-1 to TRBJ2-5; D may be TRBD2 (5 bases). The CDR3 is 12 amino acids. Deletions cut 6 bases from V and 4 bases from J, with 12 bases between. Germline CDR1 SQVTM, CDR2 ANQGSEA. The CDR3 DNA is TGCAGCGTCCAACTAGGAGCAGAGACCCAGTACTTC. Protein product: CSVQLGAETQYF.

The sample holds a few counts of this clonotype. The V call is TRBV5-5, the J call TRBJ2-2, with D perhaps TRBD2 (6 bases). The CDR3 covers 16 residues. Germline V gene sequence: CDR1 SGHKS, CDR2 YYEKEE (reference sequence). V was pared by 0 bases and J by 2 bases, with 11 bases between. The CDR3 is CASSLGLATNTGELFF. CDR3 nucleotide sequence: TGTGCCAGCAGCTTGGGTCTAGCGACAAACACCGGGGAGCTGTTTTTT.

V and J are TRBV28 and TRBJ1-5; 7 positions agree with TRBD1. The V segment lost 3 bases and the J segment 4 bases; nucleotides outside the gene matches: 6. The germline V gene encodes CDR1 MDHEN and CDR2 SYDVKM. The length of the CDR3 is 15 residues. CDR3 sequence: CASSLKTGVNQPQHF. Written as DNA, the CDR3 is TGTGCCAGCAGTTTGAAAACAGGGGTGAATCAGCCCCAGCATTTT. The whole variable domain, remainder taken from reference TRBV28 and TRBJ1-5, is DVKVTQSSRYLVKRTGEKVFLECVQDMDHENMFWYRQDPGLGLRLIYFSYDVKMKEKGDIPEGYSVSREKKERFSLILESASTNQTSMYLCASSLKTGVNQPQHFGDGTRLSIL.

The chain couples TRBV7-9 to TRBJ2-1; TRBD2 matches 9 bases. Unmatched junction bases numbered 2, after V lost 3 bases and J lost 5 bases. The germline gives CDR1 SEHNR, CDR2 FQNEAQ (reference sequence). There are 14 residues in the CDR3. The CDR3 is CASSFPSGDNEQFF. The CDR3 DNA reads as TGTGCCAGCAGCTTCCCTAGCGGGGACAATGAGCAGTTCTTC.

The rearrangement links TRBV29-1 to TRBJ2-7, with D possibly being TRBD2 (6 bases). CDR3 length: 14 amino acids. Trimming left V 5 bases short and J 4 bases short, with 18 bases between. The germline gives CDR1 SQVTM, CDR2 ANQGSEA. For the CDR3, the DNA is TGCAGCGTTTCTCACTCGGGGGTCGGGTACGAGCAGTACTTC. Protein: CSVSHSGVGYEQYF.

This clonotype was recorded a few times. J is TRBJ2-1 and V is TRBV5-1, with TRBD1 matching 10 bases. After removal of 4 bases from V and 8 bases from J, the junction contained 6 bases not matched to a gene. The germline V gene encodes CDR1 SGHRS and CDR2 YFSETQ. This CDR3 has 14 residues. The CDR3 DNA follows: TGCGCCAGCAGCCTGATGGGGACAGGGGATGAGCAGTTCTTC. Protein sequence: CASSLMGTGDEQFF.